This TCR beta chain was retrieved from a study of siplizumab effects on memory and regulatory T cells. Assaying covered some 10^5 TCR templates per sample. The repertoire was sequenced with immunoSEQ multiplex PCR; TCRdb's copy has only in-frame clones and lacks some. The sample comprises tens of thousands of clones, less than 95% of which are singletons, and roughly 30% rests with the top ten. With regard to this clone: Its antigen is currently unknown.

Germline V gene sequence: CDR1 MNHEY, CDR2 SMNVEV (reference sequence). The V end was cut by 5 bases, the J end by 3 bases, with 14 bases between. The CDR3 is made up of 14 amino acids. Study-level points and caveats: Greater diversity than memory cells seemed evident in naive T cells, which also appeared to be major alloresponse contributors. It was never confirmed that proliferating Tregs from siplizumab cultures were suppressive. The mean Treg-derived percentage of mappable alloreactive CD4+ clones was about 70% with siplizumab compared with about 27% in controls.

This sequence joins TRBV27 and TRBJ2-7, with D tentatively TRBD2 (6 bases). This TCR derives from a human donor in good health. Sample: CD8+ T cells sorted from blood. CDR3 sequence reads: CASSPMGLLYEQYF. The DNA of the CDR3 is TGTGCCAGCAGTCCGATGGGACTTCTCTACGAGCAGTACTTC.